The T cell receptor beta chain described here comes from a study of blood T cells in healthy people across ages. Through a sample-barcoded 5' primer and a J-beta primer mix, a second PCR was run for about 6 to 11 cycles. TCRdb reprocessed the 5' RACE reads via MiXCR and lists one record per CDR3 protein. This repertoire shows 600,000 to 800,000 distinct CDR3 sequences, roughly 20% found once; its top ten account for under 4%. J lost 0 bases, V lost 3 bases, and 7 bases had no gene match. This CDR3 has 18 residues. Germline V lookup: CDR1 SEHNR, CDR2 FQNEAQ (reference sequence). The rearrangement joins TRBV7-9 to TRBJ2-3; TRBD2 agrees at 12 bases. The TCR was taken from a man between 65 and 79 years old in good health. The sample taken for sequencing was blood. This CDR3 reads CASSFSGTSGLSTDTQYF. For the CDR3, the DNA is TGTGCCAGCAGCTTTTCTGGGACTAGCGGGCTAAGCACAGATACGCAGTATTTT. Combining the CDR3 with reference TRBV7-9 and TRBJ2-3 gives the whole variable domain DTGVSQNPRHKITKRGQNVTFRCDPISEHNRLYWYRQTLGQGPEFLTYFQNEAQLEKSRLLSDRFSAERPKGSFSTLEIQRTEQGDSAMYLCASSFSGTSGLSTDTQYFGPGTRLTVL.